The source of this TCR beta chain is a study of early T cells in non-severe SARS-CoV-2 infection. Study overall: The chains were unpaired, and the sequenced material was bulk RNA from unsorted whole blood. Study-wide results and limits: The VDJdb matching leaned toward anti-spike CD8 responses and overlooked private and CD4 specificities.

This clonotype was found many times. Its antigen is undetermined. The CDR3 is 15 amino acids. The germline CDR1 and CDR2 sequences are LGHNA and YNFKEQ. With 4 bases clipped from V and 6 bases from J, the junction kept 11 bases outside the gene matches. The TCR library protocol was used to attach unique molecular identifiers. These identifiers were attached to individual cDNA molecules. TCRdb reprocessed the 5' RACE reads with MiXCR, giving one entry per CDR3 protein. The sample records about 39,000 distinct CDR3 sequences, 4.5% to 7% being singletons. The specimen was whole blood, collected at baseline. This chain joins TRBV4-2 and TRBJ2-7; 8 positions agree with TRBD2. The clonotype was recovered from an adult who was a healthcare worker with PCR-confirmed SARS-CoV-2 infection or an uninfected control (not recorded which). The DNA for the CDR3 is TGTGCCAGCAGCCCAACCCCGAGCGGGGGCTCCGAGCAGTACTTC. Its translation: CASSPTPSGGSEQYF.